This TCR beta chain was sequenced in a study of beta chain features in type 1 diabetes. Study findings and constraints: Shorter TCRB CDR3s, moderately but significantly so, were found in Type 1 diabetes patients in all four CD4+ subsets. Any HLA-type effect on TCRB rearrangement remained unresolved here. A pattern of fewer insertions and more deletions at VDJ junctions was seen in type 1 diabetes patients.

This clone was counted a few times. As yet, its antigen is unknown. TCRB transcripts that were expressed got sequenced, as all of the isolated RNA had been reverse transcribed. Generated by immunoSEQ multiplex PCR, the TCRdb table keeps only in-frame clones and is missing some. The sample includes about 320,000 clones, approximately 14% of them seen just once. Sequenced: central memory CD4+ T cells from blood. The sequence was collected from a man aged 25-45 years in good health.

The CDR3 coding sequence is TGTGCCAGCAGCGTAAGTTCTACCAGCTATGAGCAGTTCTTC. This sequence encodes CASSVSSTSYEQFF. This chain uses TRBV9 with TRBJ2-1; no clear D. The V gene lost 1 base and the J gene lost 8 bases, with 13 bases spanning the gap. Germline CDR1 reads SGDLS; CDR2 reads YYNGEE. The CDR3 consists of 14 residues.